This T cell receptor (beta chain) was documented in a study of OX40 agonist ivuxolimab in advanced cancers. Overall study results and limits: Low levels of normalized T-cell clonal expansion also appeared in some nonresponders.

On this clone itself: Its specificity is unknown.

TCRdb's copy holds only in-frame clones and misses some; the assay was immunoSEQ multiplex PCR. The sample lists about 24,000 clones; more than 80% were seen once. The origin of this receptor is an adult with an advanced solid tumor such as melanoma, head and neck, liver or kidney cancer. Material: CD4+ or CD8+ T cells sorted from blood, obtained in a trial of the OX40 agonist ivuxolimab.

The CDR3 nucleotides are TGCGCCAGCAGCCAAAGCGTGCGGACAGGGCATTCACCCCTCCACTTT. Translating gives CASSQSVRTGHSPLHF. The gene calls are TRBV4-3 and TRBJ1-6; TRBD1 aligns across 8 bases. The length of the CDR3 is 16 residues. The V segment lost 2 bases and the J segment 8 bases; nucleotides outside the gene matches: 8. Germline-derived CDR1 and CDR2 are LGHNA and YSLEER.